These T cell receptor beta chains were read from a single sample in a study of shared clonotypes between healthy human individuals. Only in-frame clones appear in the TCRdb table, and some are missing; sequencing was by immunoSEQ multiplex PCR. The sample shows about 2 million clones, 85% to 95% of them seen only once. The sample comprised naive CD8+ T cells sorted from blood. The receptors shown here come from a man aged 18 to 30 in good health. Both conserved end residues are part of each CDR3. Clone sizes are given selectively: once, few, many, or a class where the clone is expanded.

v_gene	abundance	j_gene	CDR3aa
TRBV7-9	-	TRBJ1-1	CASSLEGPEAFF
TRBV10-3	-	TRBJ1-1	CAISESPGGSEAFF
TRBV7-9	-	TRBJ1-2	CASSQDRNYGYTF
TRBV4-3	-	TRBJ2-3	CASSQGLAGTDTQYF
TRBV2	-	TRBJ1-1	CASLVVVTEAFF
TRBV28	-	TRBJ1-5	CATLVVGNQPQHF
TRBV6-5	-	TRBJ1-2	CASSYSNGEANYGYTF
TRBV13	-	TRBJ2-2	CASSPRGTAGTGELFF
TRBV5-1	once	TRBJ2-7	CASRPTGQGIYEQYF
TRBV19	-	TRBJ2-1	CASSPGTYNEQFF
TRBV7-9	-	TRBJ2-7	CASSSGTPDQYEQYF
TRBV5-1	-	TRBJ2-7	CASSLAQGGSYEQYF
TRBV6-5	-	TRBJ1-2	CASSSGWGYTF
TRBV19	few	TRBJ2-2	CASSILESGELFF
TRBV10-3	once	TRBJ1-1	CAISESIPTVEAFF
TRBV19	once	TRBJ1-2	CASSIRTTTNYGYTF
TRBV25-1	-	TRBJ1-1	CASSEVGFLTEAFF
TRBV27	-	TRBJ2-7	CASSFFGDEQYF
TRBV9	-	TRBJ2-1	CASSVGSSSYNEQFF
TRBV7-9	-	TRBJ2-7	CASSPGQTPYEQYF
TRBV5-1	-	TRBJ2-5	CASSEYLAAQETQYF
TRBV6-5	-	TRBJ2-5	CASSYTGVGETQYF
TRBV7-6	-	TRBJ1-5	CASSLSPGAYSNQPQHF
TRBV27	-	TRBJ1-1	CASSIAFNTEAFF
TRBV27	-	TRBJ2-7	CASSLSHSRTYEQYF
TRBV9	once	TRBJ2-3	CASSVEVRGSTDTQYF
TRBV27	-	TRBJ1-6	CASSFGGDNSPLHF
TRBV7-8	-	TRBJ2-1	CASSPRLAGVANEQFF
TRBV27	-	TRBJ2-4	CASSPQASAKNIQYF
TRBV19	once	TRBJ2-7	CASSMGTGGYEQYF
TRBV6-5	-	TRBJ2-5	CASAPAGDPETQYF
TRBV7-9	-	TRBJ1-1	CASIRDQGGAFF
TRBV18	-	TRBJ1-1	CASSPIGLNTEAFF
TRBV6-6	-	TRBJ1-2	CASSSDGGAVHGYTF
TRBV5-6	-	TRBJ1-4	CASSLADGVMNEKLFF
TRBV5-1	-	TRBJ1-2	CASSLVSGGKNYGYTF
TRBV11-2	-	TRBJ1-2	CASSLARVYYGYTF
TRBV27	once	TRBJ2-7	CASSPLGAIGADEQYF
TRBV7-3	-	TRBJ2-3	CASRLIGLAGGQDTQYF
TRBV27	-	TRBJ2-1	CASRTRGEGLGEQFF
TRBV27	-	TRBJ1-5	CASSVTGGWGQPQHF
TRBV7-9	-	TRBJ1-1	CASSLLQGREAFF
TRBV5-6	-	TRBJ2-1	CASSGWTSEPQQFF
TRBV5-1	once	TRBJ2-3	CASSMEGGLVSDTQYF
TRBV6-5	-	TRBJ2-2	CASSYTGDTGELFF
TRBV7-2	once	TRBJ2-7	CASSLRSGSYEQYF
TRBV6-5	-	TRBJ2-1	CASSYSLAGAYNEQFF
TRBV27	-	TRBJ1-5	CASNPGGYSNQPQHF
TRBV11-2	once	TRBJ2-7	CASSLVGTGYEQYF
TRBV9	-	TRBJ2-1	CASSVDGRGSSYNEQFF
TRBV27	once	TRBJ2-3	CASSPQFRQFTDTQYF